The 2 T cell receptor beta chains reported below all come from one sample, sequenced in a study of blood T cell repertoires in COVID-19. Sequenced by immunoSEQ multiplex PCR; TCRdb stores in-frame clones only, minus some. In the table there are over 60,000 clones, 82% of which are singletons. The sequencing input was peripheral blood. Every receptor here comes from a woman over 75 with acute or convalescent COVID-19.

This sequence joins TRBV5-6 and TRBJ1-2; D may be TRBD1 (6 bases). The CDR3 covers 14 residues. Trimming removed 4 bases at V and 5 bases at J, with 15 bases between. Germline lookup yields CDR1 SGHDT and CDR2 YYEEEE. The CDR3 sequence: CASSHNRVEYGYTF. As DNA, the CDR3 is TGTGCCAGCAGCCACAACAGGGTTGAGTATGGCTACACCTTC.

V usage is TRBV5-8 and J usage is TRBJ2-3; 10 bases are a match to TRBD2. The CDR3 covers 15 residues. Losses at the gene ends were 0 bases for V and 3 bases for J; bases not matched to a gene: 1. Germline V gene sequence: CDR1 SGHTS, CDR2 YDEGEE. The CDR3 nucleotides read TGTGCCAGCAGCTTGGGTAGCGGGAGGACAGATACGCAGTATTTT. Residues: CASSLGSGRTDTQYF.